This T cell receptor (beta chain) is from a study of blood T cell repertoires in COVID-19 (dated by TCRdb to about 2020). About the study as a whole: Samples covering the acute and convalescent phases of COVID-19 were provided by collaborators in the United States, Italy and Spain. The material from the prospective study consisted of cDNA or gDNA derived from T cells, B-cell-depleted T cells, or PBMCs. Subjects who had been exposed to COVID-19, were actively infected with it, or had recovered from it provided the deeply sampled blood TCRbeta repertoires that made up the dataset. A freely available public database, intended as a resource for researchers studying the immune response to SARS-CoV-2, is where the repertoires were released. Samples were obtained from the ongoing ImmuneRACE study (first 160 participants) and from about 1,300 subjects provided by 6 global collaborators. The sample metadata nearly always contained a de-identified subject ID, COVID-19 status, age in years and sex. HLA class I and class II types, where available, came from metadata supplied by the sample provider rather than from assay-based typing.

Germline trimming amounts to 6 bases on V and 3 bases on J, with 9 as the count of junction bases outside the gene matches. The CDR3 contains 16 residues, cysteine and phenylalanine counted. The sequence is cut down to CDR3 DNA, 48 bases in frame from base 1. From the germline V gene, CDR1 is MDHEN and CDR2 is SYDVKM. The collaborating institutions used their own protocols to collect whole blood in K2EDTA tubes. For TCRbeta analysis, collaborator samples were shipped as frozen whole blood, as isolated PBMCs, or as DNA extracted from either sample type. Study-wide findings and limitations: The amount of clinical and demographic metadata varied by source and participant and was provided uncurated.

TCRbeta CDR3 regions were amplified from genomic DNA using the immunoSEQ Assay, a bias-controlled multiplex PCR. The authors' pipeline ran thus. Nucleated cell counts per sample were estimated from amplification of reference gene primers within the assay. To quantify the absolute abundance of each unique TCRbeta CDR3 rearrangement, sequence reads were collapsed and filtered. For each sample, productive Simpson clonality was calculated as the square root of Simpson's diversity index across productive rearrangements. What TCRdb holds here is the immuneACCESS table cut down to in-frame rearrangements. Part of the clones is not present; checked against another copy, under half of the missing clones reflect an unresolved V gene, and the others are unexplained. Clonal size and the V and J genes are those of that table, whereas D and trimming came from the DNA. This sample lists roughly 250,000 clones; approximately 85% were detected once. The ten biggest clones cover about 4% of the sample.

On this clone itself: No cognate antigen has been identified for it. There are no base qualities to consult, and no much larger clone falls within one base.

The TCR originated in a middle-aged man with acute or convalescent COVID-19. The sequencing sample was made of peripheral blood. In this chain, TRBV28 is recombined with TRBJ2-2; 8 central bases correspond to TRBD2. The CDR3 has the sequence CASSPSTSDHTGELFF. The base sequence is TGTGCCAGCAGCCCCTCGACTAGCGATCACACCGGGGAGCTGTTTTTT.